Presented here are 27 T cell receptor beta chains from one specimen sequenced in a study of blood T cells in healthy people across ages. The authors ran a second PCR of about 7 to 12 cycles using a sample-barcoded 5' primer and a J-beta primer mix. TCRdb independently ran MiXCR on the 5' RACE reads; one entry per CDR3 protein. The table has 1.4 million to 1.5 million distinct CDR3 sequences, about 40% seen once. What was sequenced was blood. The receptors originated from a woman under 30 in good health.

The chain recombines TRBV6-9 with TRBJ2-6, with 7 positions matching TRBD2. Germline V gene data show CDR1 as MNHGY and CDR2 as SVAAGI. CDR3 length: 18 amino acids. After removal of 6 bases from V and 1 base from J, the junction contained 12 bases not matched to a gene. This CDR3 reads CASSREDVGTSGANVLTF. The CDR3 DNA sequence: TGTGCCAGCAGCCGGGAGGACGTAGGAACATCTGGGGCCAACGTCCTGACTTTC.

The genes are TRBV12-3 or TRBV12-4 and TRBJ1-5; 9 positions agree with TRBD1. The CDR3 spans 15 residues. V lost 4 bases and J lost 3; bases outside the gene matches: 4. The CDR3 reads CASSSRQGVNQPQHF. CDR3 in DNA: TGTGCCAGCAGTTCCAGACAGGGGGTCAATCAGCCCCAGCATTTT.

The chain uses TRBV6-1 and TRBJ2-7; 7 bases fit TRBD2. The CDR3 is 15 amino acids. V shed 5 bases, J shed 0 bases, and the junction held 7 bases outside the gene matches. Germline values: CDR1 MNHNS, CDR2 SASEGT. In DNA form, the CDR3 reads TGTGCCAGCAGTTTGCTAGCGGAGAGCTCCTACGAGCAGTACTTC. Its protein is CASSLLAESSYEQYF.

This clonotype occurred a few times. V usage is TRBV20-1 and J usage is TRBJ2-2; D not certain. The CDR3 covers 11 residues. Looked up from germline, CDR1 is DFQATT and CDR2 is SNEGSKA (reference sequence). The V and J ends lost 3 bases and 6 bases respectively, with 5 bases between them. DNA for the CDR3: TGCAGTGCTAGGGTCTCCGGGGAGCTGTTTTTT. This translates into CSARVSGELFF.

The chain combines TRBV5-1 with TRBJ2-1; 7 bases map to TRBD2. The germline V gene has CDR1 SGHRS and CDR2 YFSETQ. The CDR3 has 17 residues. Unmatched junction bases numbered 14, after V lost 2 bases and J lost 6 bases. The CDR3 region has the DNA TGCGCCAGCAGCTTTGTCCTAGCGGAGTCCCCGGGCAATGAGCAGTTCTTC. Its protein product is CASSFVLAESPGNEQFF.

As to this clonotype: Germline is not matched at one junction end, which may reflect a read error. The V and J genes are TRBV4-2 and TRBJ1-2; no clear D gene. The V gene's germline CDR1 is LGHNA and CDR2 YNFKEQ. The CDR3 loop spans 13 amino acids. CDR3 sequence reads: CACSQDAFGGYTF. The CDR3 region has the DNA TGTGCCTGCAGCCAAGATGCTTTCGGTGGCTACACCTTC.

The chain carries TRBV19 and TRBJ2-3; TRBD2 agrees at 7 bases. J gave up 5 bases and V 11 bases, and 13 bases lay outside the gene matches. This CDR3 is 14 amino acids long. The germline V gene encodes CDR1 LNHDA and CDR2 SQIVND (reference sequence). CDR3 region: CARSLLATVDTQYF. CDR3 sequence (DNA): TGTGCCCGCTCCCTACTAGCGACAGTAGATACGCAGTATTTT.

With respect to this clonotype: A much bigger clone sits one base away, suggesting this may be a read error. This chain connects TRBV12-3 or TRBV12-4 to TRBJ1-2, with 9 bases matching TRBD1. J was trimmed by 10 bases and V by 8 bases; bases with no gene match: 14. The CDR3 consists of 14 residues. CDR3: CASVGTGTHQDYTF. The CDR3 nucleotides are TGTGCCAGCGTTGGGACAGGGACGCATCAGGACTACACCTTC.

This clonotype was observed a handful of times. The chain joins TRBV6-5 to TRBJ2-3, with TRBD2 matching 7 bases. This CDR3 contains 16 residues. V was clipped by 2 bases and J by 0 bases; unmatched bases: 5. Germline V CDR1 and CDR2: MNHEY, SVGAGI. The DNA for the CDR3 is TGTGCCAGCAGTTACGGTGCGCGGGAGAGCACAGATACGCAGTATTTT. This sequence encodes CASSYGARESTDTQYF.

V is TRBV20-1 and J is TRBJ2-3, with D hard to call. CDR3 length equals 12 residues. V lost 6 bases, J lost 2 bases, and 9 bases lay in between. The germline V gene encodes CDR1 DFQATT and CDR2 SNEGSKA (reference sequence). The CDR3 reads CSAPEATDTQYF. DNA for the CDR3: TGCAGTGCCCCCGAAGCCACAGATACGCAGTATTTT.

Ten or more counts support this clonotype. This may arise from a read error, as a much more abundant clone is one base away. The chain carries TRBV6-4 and TRBJ2-1; TRBD2 matches at 12 bases. Germline trimming cut 2 bases from V and 6 bases from J; bases unmatched to any gene: 2. The V gene's germline CDR1 is MRHNA and CDR2 SNTAGT. This CDR3 is 15 amino acids long. CDR3 region: CASSDASGGANEQFF. CDR3 sequence (DNA): TGTGCCAGCAGTGACGCTAGCGGGGGGGCCAATGAGCAGTTCTTC.

This clonotype was found once. The chain links TRBV7-3 to TRBJ2-3; D assignment may be TRBD1 or TRBD2 (5 bases each). CDR1 and CDR2 from the germline V gene are SGHTA and FQGTGA. The CDR3 length is 12 residues. Trimming removed 3 bases from V and 7 bases from J, with 8 bases in between. CDR3 residues: CASSFEGHTQYF. In DNA form, the CDR3 reads TGTGCCAGCAGCTTCGAGGGGCATACGCAGTATTTT.

This clonotype was counted only a few times. The chain carries TRBV7-9 and TRBJ2-2; D is uncertain. Trimming stripped 6 bases from V and 4 bases from J, with 9 bases between. The germline gives CDR1 SEHNR, CDR2 FQNEAQ (reference sequence). CDR3 length: 13 residues. The CDR3, as DNA: TGTGCCAGCAGGTCTACCGTCACCGGGGAGCTGTTTTTT. It codes for CASRSTVTGELFF.

This clonotype has only a few counts. This rearrangement joins TRBV10-3 to TRBJ2-3; 9 nucleotides line up with TRBD2. Per the germline V gene, CDR1 is ENHRY and CDR2 is SYGVKD. Trimming took 8 bases from V and 4 from J; bases not matched to a gene: 7. The CDR3 contains 14 residues. The CDR3 nucleotides read TGTGCCATCTCGGTTAGCGGGAGCTCAGATACGCAGTATTTT. This encodes CAISVSGSSDTQYF.

The chain carries TRBV18 and TRBJ2-1; the D gene is possibly TRBD1 (5 bases). Trimming removed 6 bases at V and 13 bases at J, with 22 bases between. The CDR3 is 14 residues long. The V gene's germline CDR1 is KGHSH and CDR2 LQKENI. In nucleotides, the CDR3 is TGTGCCAGCTCCCTGTCGGACACTACAATGTCCCAGTTCTTC. This translates into CASSLSDTTMSQFF.

This clonotype was observed a few times. The gene calls are TRBV10-3 and TRBJ2-7; TRBD2 agrees at 14 bases. Germline V gene sequence: CDR1 ENHRY, CDR2 SYGVKD. The CDR3 spans 18 residues. V lost 2 bases to trimming and J lost 5 bases; unmatched junction nucleotides: 11. CDR3 region: CAISELNPRLAGGDEQYF. The CDR3 DNA sequence: TGTGCCATCAGTGAGCTTAATCCGCGACTAGCGGGGGGGGACGAGCAGTACTTC.

The chain joins TRBV6-2 or TRBV6-3 to TRBJ2-5; D perhaps matches TRBD2 (6 bases). Gene TRBJ2-7 matches the end of the DNA better, so the J call may be wrong. CDR1 is MNHEY, CDR2 SVGEGT, per germline. The length of the CDR3 is 15 residues. CDR3 region: CASSPGEGGGGEQYF. The CDR3 DNA is TGTGCCAGCAGTCCTGGCGAGGGAGGAGGAGGCGAGCAGTACTTC.

This clonotype was seen a handful of times. The rearrangement links TRBV15 to TRBJ2-1; possible D gene TRBD1, 5 bases. V shed 8 bases and J shed 4 bases, with 15 bases lying between them. Germline lookup yields CDR1 LNHNV and CDR2 YYDKDF (reference sequence). The CDR3 consists of 14 residues. The CDR3 region has the DNA TGTGCCACCGGCCAACAGGCTCCATACAATGAGCAGTTCTTC. Its translation: CATGQQAPYNEQFF.

This clonotype has a handful of counts. The chain has TRBV6-1 and TRBJ2-1, with D possibly being TRBD1 (6 bases). CDR3 length equals 15 residues. Germline CDR1 reads MNHNS; CDR2 reads SASEGT. Trimming took 4 bases from V and 1 from J, leaving 11 bases between them. Here the CDR3 DNA reads TGTGCCAGCAGTGTGGGACAAGTTTCCTACAATGAGCAGTTCTTC. The encoded protein is CASSVGQVSYNEQFF.

V and J are TRBV20-1 and TRBJ2-5; 8 positions agree with TRBD1. Germline CDR1 DFQATT, CDR2 SNEGSKA (reference sequence). The CDR3 loop spans 13 amino acids. V shed 6 bases, J shed 1 base, and the junction held 4 bases outside the gene matches. The CDR3 DNA is TGCAGTGCCTTGGACAGGGTCCAAGAGACCCAGTACTTC. As protein: CSALDRVQETQYF.

V usage is TRBV4-1 and J usage is TRBJ2-5, with 8 bases identical to TRBD1. CDR3 length: 16 amino acids. Trimming took 4 bases from V and 4 from J; bases not matched to a gene: 11. CDR1 is MGHRA and CDR2 is YSYEKL in the germline V gene. Written as DNA, the CDR3 is TGCGCCAGCAGCCCTCAGGGGGCTCAGCTTCCAGAGACCCAGTACTTC. Encoded protein: CASSPQGAQLPETQYF.

This clonotype was counted only a few times. J is TRBJ2-3 and V is TRBV7-9; D is perhaps TRBD1 or TRBD2 (6 bases each). Trimming pared 5 bases from V and 0 bases from J, leaving 15 bases between. This CDR3 comprises 16 residues. Germline V gene data show CDR1 as SEHNR and CDR2 as FQNEAQ (reference sequence). The CDR3: CASSPTTGASTDTQYF. The CDR3 region has the DNA TGTGCCAGCAGCCCGACAACGGGGGCGAGCACAGATACGCAGTATTTT. The whole variable domain, remainder taken from reference TRBV7-9 and TRBJ2-3, is DTGVSQNPRHKITKRGQNVTFRCDPISEHNRLYWYRQTLGQGPEFLTYFQNEAQLEKSRLLSDRFSAERPKGSFSTLEIQRTEQGDSAMYLCASSPTTGASTDTQYFGPGTRLTVL.

The chain has TRBV12-3 or TRBV12-4 and TRBJ1-1; no clear D. The CDR3 runs 13 residues. Trimming took 6 bases from V and 5 from J, leaving 13 bases between them. CDR3 in amino acids: CASSLAVGTEAFF. CDR3 sequence (DNA): TGTGCCAGCAGCTTGGCCGTCGGGACTGAAGCTTTCTTT.

In its sample, this clonotype was seen a few times. This chain connects TRBV5-1 to TRBJ2-5, with TRBD2 matching 11 bases. V shed 5 bases, J shed 3 bases, and the junction held 3 bases outside the gene matches. The germline V gene has CDR1 SGHRS and CDR2 YFSETQ. The CDR3 is 14 amino acids. The DNA for the CDR3 is TGCGCCAGCAGAATGGGACTAGCGGAAGAGACCCAGTACTTC. Translating gives CASRMGLAEETQYF.

CDR3 in amino acids: CASFLSSTDTQYF. CDR3 DNA: TGCGCCAGCTTCTTAAGTAGCACAGATACGCAGTATTTT. The chain combines TRBV5-1 with TRBJ2-3; D is unresolved. The CDR3 has 13 amino acids. The germline V and J ends were trimmed by 7 bases and 0 bases, with 9 bases remaining between them. Germline V gene sequence: CDR1 SGHRS, CDR2 YFSETQ.

The V and J genes are TRBV4-1 and TRBJ2-3; 7 bases are shared with TRBD2. V shed 1 base, J shed 7 bases, and the junction held 14 bases outside the gene matches. The V gene's germline CDR1 is MGHRA and CDR2 YSYEKL. CDR3 length equals 17 residues. CDR3 protein: CASSQVSGSGEGNTQYF. The CDR3 coding sequence is TGCGCCAGCAGCCAAGTCTCGGGGAGCGGGGAGGGGAATACGCAGTATTTT.

The V call is TRBV20-1, the J call TRBJ2-7, with 11 bases aligning to TRBD2. This CDR3 spans 15 amino acids. Germline CDR1 DFQATT, CDR2 SNEGSKA (reference sequence). The V segment lost 5 bases and the J segment 0 bases; nucleotides outside the gene matches: 6. The CDR3 here is CSAGVGTSGSYEQYF. The CDR3 nucleotides are TGCAGTGCTGGAGTTGGGACTAGCGGCTCCTACGAGCAGTACTTC.